These T cell receptor beta chains were read from a single sample in a study of cytomegalovirus exposure and HLA in healthy donors. Repertoires were generated with immunoSEQ multiplex PCR, while TCRdb's copy carries only in-frame clones and drops some. The sample yields under 250,000 clones, 78% seen once. The sequencing input was PBMCs. The origin of the receptors is a male donor in good health and CMV-seronegative. The CDR3 runs from the conserved cysteine through the conserved F or W. Each record gives: J gene, CDR3 length, V gene, D gene, clone size, CDR3 protein, CDR3 DNA. A D gene is named only where the DNA matches it firmly. Some rows mark clone size as missing; the rest say once, few, many or name a class of expanded clone.

J: TRBJ2-5; length: 11; V: TRBV5-6; D: NA; size: NA; CDR3: CASSELETQYF; DNA: TGTGCCAGCAGCGAGTTAGAGACCCAGTACTTC
J: TRBJ2-1; length: 12; V: TRBV30; D: NA; size: NA; CDR3: CALEPGLREQFF; DNA: TGTGCCCTGGAGCCCGGACTCCGGGAGCAGTTCTTC
J: TRBJ1-2; length: 13; V: TRBV6-1; D: TRBD1; size: NA; CDR3: CASRTDRGVGYTF; DNA: TGTGCCAGCAGGACGGACAGGGGGGTTGGCTACACCTTC
J: TRBJ2-1; length: 15; V: TRBV11-3; D: NA; size: NA; CDR3: CASSLPGLAGNEQFF; DNA: TGTGCCAGCAGCCTCCCGGGGTTGGCGGGCAATGAGCAGTTCTTC
J: TRBJ1-2; length: 13; V: TRBV6-1; D: TRBD1; size: NA; CDR3: CASRDRGGYGYTF; DNA: TGTGCCAGCCGTGACAGGGGCGGCTATGGCTACACCTTC
J: TRBJ2-3; length: 15; V: TRBV9; D: TRBD2; size: NA; CDR3: CASSFLAGGTDTQYF; DNA: TGTGCCAGCAGCTTCCTAGCGGGAGGAACAGATACGCAGTATTTT
J: TRBJ2-5; length: 15; V: TRBV18; D: TRBD2; size: NA; CDR3: CASSPRPSGQETQYF; DNA: TGTGCCAGCTCACCTAGGCCTAGCGGCCAAGAGACCCAGTACTTC
J: TRBJ2-2; length: 15; V: TRBV5-1; D: TRBD2; size: NA; CDR3: CASSLSTGGAGELFF; DNA: TGCGCCAGCAGCTTATCGACTGGGGGGGCCGGGGAGCTGTTTTTT
J: TRBJ2-1; length: 15; V: TRBV6-6; D: NA; size: NA; CDR3: CASTFGGGPYNEQFF; DNA: TGTGCCAGCACCTTTGGGGGGGGCCCCTACAATGAGCAGTTCTTC
J: TRBJ2-7; length: 14; V: TRBV27; D: TRBD1; size: NA; CDR3: CASSPGTASYEQYF; DNA: TGTGCCAGCAGCCCCGGGACAGCCTCCTACGAGCAGTACTTC
J: TRBJ1-5; length: 15; V: TRBV19; D: NA; size: NA; CDR3: CASSIGGSVGQPQHF; DNA: TGTGCCAGTAGTATTGGGGGGAGCGTTGGGCAGCCCCAGCATTTT
J: TRBJ2-7; length: 13; V: TRBV5-1; D: NA; size: few; CDR3: CASSLWVGDEQYF; DNA: TGCGCCAGCAGCTTGTGGGTAGGGGACGAGCAGTACTTC
J: TRBJ2-7; length: 16; V: TRBV5-4; D: TRBD2; size: NA; CDR3: CASSDLAGGNSYEQYF; DNA: TGTGCCAGCAGCGACCTGGCGGGAGGGAACTCCTACGAGCAGTACTTC
J: TRBJ2-1; length: 14; V: TRBV5-1; D: TRBD1; size: once; CDR3: CASSRDRGPNEQFF; DNA: TGCGCCAGCAGCCGGGACAGGGGGCCAAATGAGCAGTTCTTC
J: TRBJ2-1; length: 12; V: TRBV11-3; D: NA; size: NA; CDR3: CASSGRLDEQFF; DNA: TGTGCCAGCAGCGGGAGGTTGGATGAGCAGTTCTTC
J: TRBJ2-1; length: 16; V: TRBV28; D: TRBD2; size: NA; CDR3: CASSPLAGVDYNEQFF; DNA: TGTGCCAGCAGTCCCCTAGCGGGAGTGGACTACAATGAGCAGTTCTTC